This T cell receptor beta chain originates from a study of blood T cell repertoires in COVID-19. V lost 3 bases and J lost 3, with 9 bases in between. Germline V gene sequence: CDR1 SGHTA, CDR2 FQGNSA. The CDR3 length is 14 residues. Produced via immunoSEQ multiplex PCR; TCRdb's table is partial and in-frame only. The table includes approximately 380,000 clones, roughly nine tenths detected once. All enrollees were roughly 18 to 90 years old and from 25 or so US areas. A case of COVID-19 had been met by exposed participants within 2 weeks before study entry. Source material: PBMCs or T cells enriched from blood (not recorded which). The TCR was taken from a middle-aged woman who had been exposed to COVID-19. The chain links TRBV7-2 to TRBJ2-1, with D possibly matching TRBD2 (5 bases). DNA of the CDR3: TGTGCCAGCAGCTTCGAGGGAGACTACAATGAGCAGTTCTTC. This sequence encodes CASSFEGDYNEQFF.